Shown below are 27 T cell receptor beta chains from a single sample sequenced in a study of shared clonotypes between healthy human individuals. Profiled with immunoSEQ multiplex PCR; TCRdb holds only in-frame clones, not every one. This sample has about 870,000 clones, with 90% to 95% found just once. The naive CD8 fraction comprised CD45RO-negative cells positively selected for CCR7 and excluded terminally differentiated effector memory CD45RA+ cells. Material: naive CD8+ T cells sorted from blood. These receptors all stem from a man aged 30 to 45 in good health.

As regards this clone: Other DNA variants within this sample encode the same CDR3. The chain employs TRBV29-1 and TRBJ2-3; D not certain. The CDR3 is made up of 10 amino acids. Trimming left V 6 bases short and J 2 bases short, with 3 bases between. Per the germline V gene, CDR1 is SQVTM and CDR2 is ANQGSEA. The CDR3, as DNA: TGCAGCGTGGACACAGATACGCAGTATTTT. This gives the protein CSVDTDTQYF.

V and J are TRBV27 and TRBJ2-1; 7 bases line up with TRBD1. The CDR3 is 15 amino acids. Unmatched junction bases numbered 4, after V lost 0 bases and J lost 5 bases. Germline lookup yields CDR1 MNHEY and CDR2 SMNVEV (reference sequence). CDR3 protein: CASSLSGGQNNEQFF. The CDR3 DNA reads TGTGCCAGCAGTTTATCTGGGGGACAGAACAATGAGCAGTTCTTC.

The chain is built from TRBV6-6 and TRBJ2-7; D is tentatively TRBD1 or TRBD2 (6 bases each). The V end was cut by 2 bases, the J end by 0 bases, with 11 bases between. CDR3 length: 15 amino acids. The germline V gene has CDR1 MNHNY and CDR2 SVGAGI (reference sequence). CDR3 sequence (DNA): TGTGCCAGCAGTTACATGCGGGACAACTCCTACGAGCAGTACTTC. Amino acid sequence: CASSYMRDNSYEQYF.

The V and J genes are TRBV9 and TRBJ2-1; D might be TRBD1 (6 bases). This CDR3 has 17 amino acids. The V gene lost 0 bases and the J gene lost 1 base, with 14 bases spanning the gap. Germline CDR1 reads SGDLS; CDR2 reads YYNGEE. In DNA form, the CDR3 reads TGTGCCAGCAGCGTAGGGCTGGACAGAGCTTCCTACAATGAGCAGTTCTTC. Translated: CASSVGLDRASYNEQFF.

V and J are TRBV7-9 and TRBJ2-7; 8 bases are shared with TRBD2. The germline gives CDR1 SEHNR, CDR2 FQNEAQ (reference sequence). Trimming took 4 bases from V and 5 from J; bases not matched to a gene: 22. The CDR3 totals 19 residues. The CDR3 DNA is TGTGCCAGCAGCTCGAAGGGGTCCCGGGACGCGGGGGGATCCCACGAGCAGTACTTC. This encodes CASSSKGSRDAGGSHEQYF.

The chain joins TRBV6-6 to TRBJ2-7; D possibly uses TRBD1 or TRBD2 (6 bases each). Trimming stripped 0 bases from V and 3 bases from J, with 15 bases between. CDR1 is MNHNY and CDR2 is SVGAGI in the germline V gene (reference sequence). The CDR3 runs 16 residues. CDR3 sequence reads: CASSYSRGARDYEQYF. The CDR3, as DNA: TGTGCCAGCAGTTACTCGAGGGGGGCCCGAGACTACGAGCAGTACTTC.

For this clone: Compared with germline, one end of the junction differs, possibly owing to a read error. Other DNA sequences in the same sample also yield this CDR3. The chain combines TRBV5-4 with TRBJ2-7; the D gene is possibly TRBD2 (6 bases). The germline gives CDR1 SGHNT, CDR2 YYREEE (reference sequence). This CDR3 region has 13 residues. CDR3 region: CASSLSGVSEQYF. The CDR3, as DNA: TGTGCCAGCAGCTTGTCGGGAGTGAGCGAGCAATACTTC.

This chain uses TRBV2 with TRBJ2-5, with 15 bases lining up with TRBD2. CDR1 SNHLY and CDR2 FYNNEI come from the germline V gene. V lost 4 bases to trimming and J lost 2 bases; unmatched junction nucleotides: 11. This CDR3 spans 19 amino acids. As DNA, the CDR3 is TGTGCCAGCAGTGCGATTGATGGGACTAGCGGGAGGTCTCAAGAGACCCAGTACTTC. It encodes CASSAIDGTSGRSQETQYF. The complete variable domain, with remaining parts taken from reference TRBV2 and TRBJ2-5, reads EPEVTQTPSHQVTQMGQEVILRCVPISNHLYFYWYRQILGQKVEFLVSFYNNEISEKSEIFDDQFSVERPDGSNFTLKIRSTKLEDSAMYFCASSAIDGTSGRSQETQYFGPGTRLLVL.

The chain is built from TRBV5-4 and TRBJ2-1; a possible D gene is TRBD2 (6 bases). The V gene lost 0 bases and the J gene lost 5 bases, with 15 bases spanning the gap. Germline values: CDR1 SGHNT, CDR2 YYREEE (reference sequence). The CDR3 spans 16 residues. The CDR3 DNA reads as TGTGCCAGCAGCTTGGATCCGGGAGTGGTCCACAATGAGCAGTTCTTC. As protein: CASSLDPGVVHNEQFF.

The chain has TRBV14 and TRBJ1-2; D perhaps matches TRBD1 (6 bases). CDR3 length: 13 residues. V shed 1 base and J shed 4 bases, with 7 bases lying between them. Germline V gene sequence: CDR1 SGHDN, CDR2 FVKESK. The CDR3 DNA is TGTGCCAGCAGCCAAGGGGGGCCCTATGGCTACACCTTC. Translating it yields CASSQGGPYGYTF. Supplemented by reference TRBV14 and TRBJ1-2, the full variable domain reads EAGVTQFPSHSVIEKGQTVTLRCDPISGHDNLYWYRRVMGKEIKFLLHFVKESKQDESGMPNNRFLAERTGGTYSTLKVQPAELEDSGVYFCASSQGGPYGYTFGSGTRLTVV.

The chain couples TRBV5-5 to TRBJ2-3, with D perhaps matching TRBD2 (5 bases). Trimming took off 4 bases at V and 6 bases at J, with 15 bases between the two ends. This CDR3 is 14 amino acids long. CDR1 is SGHKS and CDR2 is YYEKEE in the germline V gene (reference sequence). CDR3 in amino acids: CASSLPTREDTQYF. DNA for the CDR3: TGTGCCAGCAGCCTACCTACTAGAGAGGATACGCAGTATTTT.

The chain couples TRBV5-6 to TRBJ1-2; 8 bases map to TRBD1. CDR3 length: 12 residues. Unmatched junction bases numbered 7, after V lost 6 bases and J lost 9 bases. Germline CDR1 reads SGHDT; CDR2 reads YYEEEE. CDR3 nucleotide sequence: TGTGCCAGCAACAGACAGGGGTTGAGCTACACCTTC. This gives the protein CASNRQGLSYTF.

The chain has TRBV5-5 and TRBJ2-7; D tentatively fits TRBD1 or TRBD2 (5 bases each). V shed 7 bases and J shed 2 bases, with 16 bases lying between them. The CDR3 spans 14 residues. CDR1 and CDR2 (germline): SGHKS, YYEKEE (reference sequence). The CDR3 DNA follows: TGTGCCAGCGGGGGAAAAGGGTATACCTACGAGCAGTACTTC. Its protein product is CASGGKGYTYEQYF.

This sequence joins TRBV28 and TRBJ2-5, with TRBD2 as a possible D gene (5 bases). CDR3 length equals 15 residues. The V gene's germline CDR1 is MDHEN and CDR2 SYDVKM. With 5 bases removed from V and 1 base from J, the gap between germline ends came to 14 bases. This CDR3 is CASSPPTGSQETQYF. The CDR3 DNA reads as TGTGCCAGCAGTCCCCCTACGGGGAGCCAAGAGACCCAGTACTTC. Supplemented by reference TRBV28 and TRBJ2-5, the full variable domain reads DVKVTQSSRYLVKRTGEKVFLECVQDMDHENMFWYRQDPGLGLRLIYFSYDVKMKEKGDIPEGYSVSREKKERFSLILESASTNQTSMYLCASSPPTGSQETQYFGPGTRLLVL.

This clone was found a few times. This sequence joins TRBV6-4 and TRBJ2-7; D might be TRBD1 (5 bases). CDR1 MRHNA and CDR2 SNTAGT come from the germline V gene. This CDR3 contains 14 residues. V was clipped by 6 bases and J by 3 bases, with 15 bases between them. CDR3 sequence reads: CASSGHYSRYEQYF. The CDR3 DNA reads TGTGCCAGCAGCGGACACTACTCCCGCTACGAGCAGTACTTC.

In the case of this clone: Other DNA sequences from this sample encode an identical CDR3 as well. J is TRBJ1-1 and V is TRBV30; D remains ambiguous. CDR3 length: 12 amino acids. V lost 0 bases and J lost 5, with 7 bases in between. Germline V gene sequence: CDR1 GTSNPN, CDR2 SVGIG (reference sequence). The CDR3 region is CAWSVLGTEAFF. CDR3 coding DNA: TGTGCCTGGAGTGTACTGGGGACTGAAGCTTTCTTT. Filled out from reference TRBV30 and TRBJ1-1, the complete variable domain reads SQTIHQWPATLVQPVGSPLSLECTVEGTSNPNLYWYRQAAGRGLQLLFYSVGIGQISSEVPQNLSASRPQDRQFILSSKKLLLSDSGFYLCAWSVLGTEAFFGQGTRLTVV.

This clone was seen a single time. This chain connects TRBV6-4 to TRBJ1-2; D gene unclear. V gave up 0 bases and J gave up 4 bases, with 9 bases separating them. The CDR3 is 14 residues long. Per the germline V gene, CDR1 is MRHNA and CDR2 is SNTAGT. The CDR3 sequence is CASSDSRSSYGYTF. CDR3 in DNA: TGTGCCAGCAGTGACTCCCGGAGTAGCTATGGCTACACCTTC.

The J gene is TRBJ1-1, the V gene TRBV19; the D is unclear. The CDR3 extends over 16 amino acids. V gave up 1 base and J gave up 1 base, with 13 bases separating them. The germline CDR1 and CDR2 sequences are LNHDA and SQIVND (reference sequence). CDR3 loop: CASSIGSSPPNTEAFF. CDR3 sequence (DNA): TGTGCCAGTAGTATAGGTTCGAGCCCGCCGAACACTGAAGCTTTCTTT. Full variable domain (missing parts from reference TRBV19 and TRBJ1-1): DGGITQSPKYLFRKEGQNVTLSCEQNLNHDAMYWYRQDPGQGLRLIYYSQIVNDFQKGDIAEGYSVSREKKESFPLTVTSAQKNPTAFYLCASSIGSSPPNTEAFFGQGTRLTVV.

The rearrangement joins TRBV2 to TRBJ2-3; 9 bases line up with TRBD1. The V and J ends lost 6 bases and 3 bases, in that order; junction bases with no gene match: 4. Looked up from germline, CDR1 is SNHLY and CDR2 is FYNNEI. The CDR3 spans 14 residues. The CDR3 nucleotides are TGTGCCAGCAGGACGGGACAGGGAACAGATACGCAGTATTTT. Translation gives CASRTGQGTDTQYF.

The V call is TRBV4-1, the J call TRBJ2-7; 9 bases are shared with TRBD1. V shed 6 bases and J 2 bases; nucleotides not matched to a gene: 8. The length of the CDR3 is 15 residues. Germline V gives CDR1 MGHRA, CDR2 YSYEKL. The CDR3 loop reads CASRTLDRGPYEQYF. The CDR3 DNA reads as TGCGCCAGCAGAACACTGGACAGGGGACCCTACGAGCAGTACTTC.

This clone was seen once. The chain carries TRBV11-3 and TRBJ2-1, with 7 bases matching TRBD2. Germline trimming cut 4 bases from V and 7 bases from J; bases unmatched to any gene: 7. CDR3 length: 14 amino acids. Germline-derived CDR1 and CDR2 are SGHNT and YENEEA. The CDR3 nucleotides read TGTGCCAGCAGCTCAAGCGGGACTGGAAATGAGCAGTTCTTC. Protein product: CASSSSGTGNEQFF.

The gene calls are TRBV4-1 and TRBJ2-7, with D possibly being TRBD1 (5 bases). Trimming stripped 1 base from V and 0 bases from J, with 13 bases between. CDR3 size: 16 residues. CDR1 MGHRA and CDR2 YSYEKL come from the germline V gene. CDR3 coding DNA: TGCGCCAGCAGCCAAGCAAGGGGTCTGAGCTCCTACGAGCAGTACTTC. This gives the protein CASSQARGLSSYEQYF.

The rearrangement links TRBV11-2 to TRBJ2-4; TRBD2 matches 13 bases. The CDR3 covers 19 residues. V was pared by 1 base and J by 0 bases, with 6 bases of the junction left unmatched. The germline CDR1 and CDR2 sequences are SGHAT and FQNNGV. CDR3 DNA: TGTGCCAGCAGCTTAGGGGCTACTAGCGGGAGGGAAGCCAAAAACATTCAGTACTTC. Its protein product is CASSLGATSGREAKNIQYF.

The genes are TRBV27 and TRBJ2-1; 12 nucleotides align to TRBD2. Germline V lookup: CDR1 MNHEY, CDR2 SMNVEV (reference sequence). Trimming took 8 bases from V and 10 from J; bases not matched to a gene: 15. This CDR3 has 16 amino acids. DNA for the CDR3: TGTGCCAGCGGGCGCCCCGGACTAGCGGGATTTGAAGAGCAGTTCTTC. Amino acids: CASGRPGLAGFEEQFF.

This clone turned up a few times. The chain uses TRBV7-9 and TRBJ1-1; 7 bases are a match to TRBD1. CDR3 length: 16 amino acids. Germline CDR1 SEHNR, CDR2 FQNEAQ (reference sequence). After removal of 7 bases from V and 3 bases from J, the junction contained 14 bases not matched to a gene. The DNA for the CDR3 is TGTGCCAGCAACTTCCACAGGGAAACAGGGGACACTGAAGCTTTCTTT. Amino acid sequence: CASNFHRETGDTEAFF.

The chain joins TRBV7-9 to TRBJ2-3; D unresolved. Germline assignment: CDR1 SEHNR and CDR2 FQNEAQ (reference sequence). The V gene lost 4 bases and the J gene lost 2 bases, with 13 bases spanning the gap. CDR3 length equals 15 residues. The CDR3 DNA sequence: TGTGCCAGCAGCTCAAGGCAGGCCGTCACAGATACGCAGTATTTT. Protein product: CASSSRQAVTDTQYF.

The chain recombines TRBV27 with TRBJ2-1, with 13 bases that match TRBD2. Germline-derived CDR1 and CDR2 are MNHEY and SMNVEV (reference sequence). There are 16 residues in the CDR3. The V gene end was trimmed by 9 bases and the J gene end by 6 bases; junction bases not matched to a gene: 11. CDR3 sequence: CASNPSGTSGANEQFF. DNA of the CDR3: TGTGCCAGTAATCCCTCCGGGACTAGCGGGGCCAATGAGCAGTTCTTC.